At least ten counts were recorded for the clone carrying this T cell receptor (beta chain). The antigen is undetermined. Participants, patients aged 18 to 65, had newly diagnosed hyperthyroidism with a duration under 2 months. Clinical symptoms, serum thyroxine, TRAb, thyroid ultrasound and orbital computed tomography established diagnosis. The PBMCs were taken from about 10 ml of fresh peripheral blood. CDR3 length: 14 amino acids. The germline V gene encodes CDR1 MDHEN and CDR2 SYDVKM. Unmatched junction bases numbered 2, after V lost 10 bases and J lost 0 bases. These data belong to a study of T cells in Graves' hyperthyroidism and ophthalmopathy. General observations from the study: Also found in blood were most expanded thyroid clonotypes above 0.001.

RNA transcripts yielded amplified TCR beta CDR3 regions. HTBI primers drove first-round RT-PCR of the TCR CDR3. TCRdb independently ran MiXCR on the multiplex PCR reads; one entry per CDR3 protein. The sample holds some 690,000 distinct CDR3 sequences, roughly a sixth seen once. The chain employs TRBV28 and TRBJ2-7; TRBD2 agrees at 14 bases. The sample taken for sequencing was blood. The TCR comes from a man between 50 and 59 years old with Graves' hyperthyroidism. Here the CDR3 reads CATGTSGSSYEQYF. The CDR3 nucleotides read TGTGCCACCGGGACTAGCGGGAGCTCCTACGAGCAGTACTTC.